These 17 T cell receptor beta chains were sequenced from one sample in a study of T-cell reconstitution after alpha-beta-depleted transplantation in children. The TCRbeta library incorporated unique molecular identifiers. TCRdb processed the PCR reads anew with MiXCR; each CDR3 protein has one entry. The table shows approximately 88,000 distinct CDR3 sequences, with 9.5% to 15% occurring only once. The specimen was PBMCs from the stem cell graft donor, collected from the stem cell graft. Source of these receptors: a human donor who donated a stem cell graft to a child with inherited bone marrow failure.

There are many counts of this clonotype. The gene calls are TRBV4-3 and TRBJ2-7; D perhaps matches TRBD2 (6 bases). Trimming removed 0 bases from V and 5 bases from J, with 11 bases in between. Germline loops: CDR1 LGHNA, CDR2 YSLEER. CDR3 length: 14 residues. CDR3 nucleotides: TGCGCCAGCAGCCAAGACGGGACTTTCCACGAGCAGTACTTC. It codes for CASSQDGTFHEQYF.

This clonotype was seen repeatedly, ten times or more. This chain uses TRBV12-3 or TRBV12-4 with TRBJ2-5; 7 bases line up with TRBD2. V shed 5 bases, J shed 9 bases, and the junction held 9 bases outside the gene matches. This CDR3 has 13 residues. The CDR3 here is CASSGITRGAQYF. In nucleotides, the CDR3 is TGTGCCAGCAGTGGCATCACCCGGGGGGCCCAGTACTTC.

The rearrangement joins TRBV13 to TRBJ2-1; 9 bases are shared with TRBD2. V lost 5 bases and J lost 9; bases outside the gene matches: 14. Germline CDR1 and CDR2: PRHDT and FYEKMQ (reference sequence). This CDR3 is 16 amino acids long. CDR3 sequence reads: CASSPTPLAGSVEQFF. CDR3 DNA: TGTGCCAGCAGCCCAACCCCTCTAGCGGGGTCCGTTGAGCAGTTCTTC.

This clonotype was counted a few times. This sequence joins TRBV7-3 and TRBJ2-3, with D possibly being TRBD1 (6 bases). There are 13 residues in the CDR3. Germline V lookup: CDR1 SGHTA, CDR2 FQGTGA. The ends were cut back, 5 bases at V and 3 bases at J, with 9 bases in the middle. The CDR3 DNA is TGTGCCAGCAGCAGGGGGAGTACAGATACGCAGTATTTT. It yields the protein CASSRGSTDTQYF.

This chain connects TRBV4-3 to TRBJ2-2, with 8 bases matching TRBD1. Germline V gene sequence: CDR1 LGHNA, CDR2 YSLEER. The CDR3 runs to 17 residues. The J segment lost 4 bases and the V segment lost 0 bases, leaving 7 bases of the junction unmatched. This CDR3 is CASSQETDRDFTGELFF. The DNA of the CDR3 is TGCGCCAGCAGCCAAGAGACGGACAGGGATTTCACCGGGGAGCTGTTTTTT.

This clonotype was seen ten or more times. The CDR3 region is CASSRTGIEAGASEQYF. The CDR3 DNA sequence: TGCGCCAGCAGCCGAACAGGGATAGAAGCGGGAGCCTCCGAGCAGTACTTC. The chain employs TRBV5-1 and TRBJ2-7; TRBD2 aligns across 8 bases. J was trimmed by 6 bases and V by 4 bases; bases with no gene match: 18. The CDR3 loop spans 17 amino acids. The germline V gene encodes CDR1 SGHRS and CDR2 YFSETQ.

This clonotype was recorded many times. CDR3 residues: CASRRLANTDTQYF. The CDR3 bases are TGTGCCAGCAGGAGACTAGCGAATACAGATACGCAGTATTTT. This rearrangement joins TRBV7-6 to TRBJ2-3; TRBD2 agrees at 8 bases. The germline V gene has CDR1 SGHVS and CDR2 FNYEAQ. V lost 6 bases and J lost 3; bases outside the gene matches: 5. The CDR3 sequence is 14 residues long.

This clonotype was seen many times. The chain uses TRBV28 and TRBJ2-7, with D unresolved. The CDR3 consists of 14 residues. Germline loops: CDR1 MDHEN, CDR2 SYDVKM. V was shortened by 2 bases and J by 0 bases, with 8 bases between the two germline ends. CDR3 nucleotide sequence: TGTGCCAGCAGTTTAGTCGGTAGCTCCTACGAGCAGTACTTC. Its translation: CASSLVGSSYEQYF.

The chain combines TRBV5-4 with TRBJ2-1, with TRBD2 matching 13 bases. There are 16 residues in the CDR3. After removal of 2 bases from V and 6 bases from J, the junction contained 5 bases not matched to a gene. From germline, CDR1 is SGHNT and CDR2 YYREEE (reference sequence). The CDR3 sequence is CASSFGGTSGTNEQFF. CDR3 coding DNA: TGTGCCAGCAGCTTTGGTGGGACTAGCGGGACCAATGAGCAGTTCTTC.

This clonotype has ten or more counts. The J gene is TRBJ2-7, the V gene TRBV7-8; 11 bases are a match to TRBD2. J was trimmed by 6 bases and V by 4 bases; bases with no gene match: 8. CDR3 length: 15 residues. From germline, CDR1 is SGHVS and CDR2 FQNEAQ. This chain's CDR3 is CASSSLSGGGIEQYF. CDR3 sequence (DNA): TGTGCCAGCAGCTCACTTAGCGGGGGGGGAATCGAGCAGTACTTC.

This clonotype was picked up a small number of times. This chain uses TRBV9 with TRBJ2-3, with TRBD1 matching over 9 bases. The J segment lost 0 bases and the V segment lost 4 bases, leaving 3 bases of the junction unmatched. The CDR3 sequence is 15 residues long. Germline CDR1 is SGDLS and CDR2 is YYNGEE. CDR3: CASSPTGGSTDTQYF. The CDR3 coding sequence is TGTGCCAGCAGCCCGACAGGGGGTAGCACAGATACGCAGTATTTT.

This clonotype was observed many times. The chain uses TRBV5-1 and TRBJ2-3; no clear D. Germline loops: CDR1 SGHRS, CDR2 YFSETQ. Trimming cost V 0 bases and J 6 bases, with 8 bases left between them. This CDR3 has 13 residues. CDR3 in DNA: TGCGCCAGCAGCTTGGAAACCGCGGATACGCAGTATTTT. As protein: CASSLETADTQYF.

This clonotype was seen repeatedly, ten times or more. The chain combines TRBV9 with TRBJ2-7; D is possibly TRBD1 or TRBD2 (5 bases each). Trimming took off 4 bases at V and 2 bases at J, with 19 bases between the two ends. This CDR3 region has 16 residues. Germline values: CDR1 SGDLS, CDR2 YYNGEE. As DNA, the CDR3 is TGTGCCAGCAGCCTTCGACCCGGGACGCTAACCTACGAGCAGTACTTC. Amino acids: CASSLRPGTLTYEQYF. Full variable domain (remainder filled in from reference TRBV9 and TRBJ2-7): DSGVTQTPKHLITATGQRVTLRCSPRSGDLSVYWYQQSLDQGLQFLIQYYNGEERAKGNILERFSAQQFPDLHSELNLSSLELGDSALYFCASSLRPGTLTYEQYFGPGTRLTVT.

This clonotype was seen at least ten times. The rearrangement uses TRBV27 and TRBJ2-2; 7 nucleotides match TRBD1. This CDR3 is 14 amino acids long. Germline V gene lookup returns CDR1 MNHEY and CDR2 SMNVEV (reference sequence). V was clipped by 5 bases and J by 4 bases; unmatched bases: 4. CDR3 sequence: CASSPNRGTGELFF. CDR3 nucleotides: TGTGCCAGCAGTCCGAACAGGGGCACCGGGGAGCTGTTTTTT.

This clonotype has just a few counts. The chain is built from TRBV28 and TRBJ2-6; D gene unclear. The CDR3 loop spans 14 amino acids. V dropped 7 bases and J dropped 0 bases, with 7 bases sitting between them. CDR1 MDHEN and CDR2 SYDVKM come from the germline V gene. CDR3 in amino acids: CASNKPSGANVLTF. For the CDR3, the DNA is TGTGCCAGCAACAAGCCCTCTGGGGCCAACGTCCTGACTTTC.

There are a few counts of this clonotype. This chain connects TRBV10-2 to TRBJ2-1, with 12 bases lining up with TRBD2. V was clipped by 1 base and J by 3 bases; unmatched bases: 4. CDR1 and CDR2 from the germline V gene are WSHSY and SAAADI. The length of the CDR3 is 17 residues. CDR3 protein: CASSEWLAGGLYNEQFF. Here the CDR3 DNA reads TGCGCCAGCAGTGAGTGGCTAGCGGGGGGGCTCTACAATGAGCAGTTCTTC.

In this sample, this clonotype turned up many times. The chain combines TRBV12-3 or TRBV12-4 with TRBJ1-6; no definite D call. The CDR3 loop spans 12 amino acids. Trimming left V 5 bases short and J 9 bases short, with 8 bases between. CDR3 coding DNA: TGTGCCAGCAGTCCGACACTTTCACCCCTCCACTTT. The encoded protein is CASSPTLSPLHF.